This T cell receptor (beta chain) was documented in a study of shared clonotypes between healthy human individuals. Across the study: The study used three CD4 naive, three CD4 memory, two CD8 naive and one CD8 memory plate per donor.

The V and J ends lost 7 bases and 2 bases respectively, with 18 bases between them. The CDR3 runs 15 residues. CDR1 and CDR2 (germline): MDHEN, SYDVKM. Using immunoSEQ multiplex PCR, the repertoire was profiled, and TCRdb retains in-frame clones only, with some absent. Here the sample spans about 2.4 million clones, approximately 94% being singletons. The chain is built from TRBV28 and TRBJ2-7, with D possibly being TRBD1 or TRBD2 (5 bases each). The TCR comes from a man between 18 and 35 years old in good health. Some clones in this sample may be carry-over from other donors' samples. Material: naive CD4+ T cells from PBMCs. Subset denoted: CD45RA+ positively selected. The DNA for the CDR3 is TGTGCCAGCACAGGGAGAGGGTCTACCCCCTACGAGCAGTACTTC. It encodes CASTGRGSTPYEQYF.